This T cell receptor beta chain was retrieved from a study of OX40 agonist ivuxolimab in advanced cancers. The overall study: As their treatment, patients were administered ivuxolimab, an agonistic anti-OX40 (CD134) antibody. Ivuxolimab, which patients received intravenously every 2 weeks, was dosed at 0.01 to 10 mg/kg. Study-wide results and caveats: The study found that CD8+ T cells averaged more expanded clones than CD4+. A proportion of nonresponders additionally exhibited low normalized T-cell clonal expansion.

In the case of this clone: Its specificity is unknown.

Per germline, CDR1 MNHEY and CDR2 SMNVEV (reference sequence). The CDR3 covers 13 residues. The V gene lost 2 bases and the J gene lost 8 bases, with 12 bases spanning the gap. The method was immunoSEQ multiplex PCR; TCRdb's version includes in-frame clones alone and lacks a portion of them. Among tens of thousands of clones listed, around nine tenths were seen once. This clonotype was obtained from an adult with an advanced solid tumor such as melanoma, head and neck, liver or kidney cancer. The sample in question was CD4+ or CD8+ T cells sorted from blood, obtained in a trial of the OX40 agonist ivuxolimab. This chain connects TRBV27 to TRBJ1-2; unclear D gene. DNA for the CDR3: TGTGCCAGCAGTTTAGCTGGACTAGCGGGCTACACCTTC. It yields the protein CASSLAGLAGYTF.